A selection of T cell receptor beta chains follows, all from one sample in a study of OX40 agonist ivuxolimab in advanced cancers. TCRdb keeps only in-frame clones here, not all; method: immunoSEQ multiplex PCR. The sample shows 45,000 to 70,000 clones, around 88% of them seen only once. The sample was CD4+ or CD8+ T cells sorted from blood, taken in a trial of the OX40 agonist ivuxolimab. The receptor source for this set is an adult with an advanced solid tumor such as melanoma, head and neck, liver or kidney cancer. CDR3s include the opening cysteine and the closing phenylalanine or tryptophan. D genes are given only for firm matches. The size entry is marked missing in some rows and otherwise reads once, few, many or a size class.

NA | TRBJ1-4 | TRBV5-6 | few | TGTGCCAGCAGCATATACCTACAGGGTTTTCGGGCGAAAAAACTGTTTTTT | CASSIYLQGFRAKKLFF
NA | TRBJ1-2 | TRBV6-1 | once | TGTGCCAGCAGTGAAGCCGCGGGGCAGGGCTATGGCTACACCTTC | CASSEAAGQGYGYTF
NA | TRBJ2-5 | TRBV5-1 | NA | TGCGCCAGCAGTTTCGGGACTGACCAAGAGACCCAGTACTTC | CASSFGTDQETQYF
NA | TRBJ1-2 | TRBV2 | once | TGTGCCAGCAGTGAATGGCTTTACGGGCGAGGCTACACCTTC | CASSEWLYGRGYTF
NA | TRBJ2-2 | TRBV9 | NA | TGTGCCAGCAGCGTGGGGCCCTTTACTGAGAACCCCAGGGGGGAGCTGTTTTTT | CASSVGPFTENPRGELFF
NA | TRBJ1-3 | TRBV30 | NA | TGTGCCTGGGCAAGGGTCTCTGGAAACACCATATATTTT | CAWARVSGNTIYF
TRBD1 | TRBJ2-7 | TRBV5-5 | NA | TGTGCCAGCAGTGAGGGACAGGGAATAGCGGCCGAGCAGTACTTC | CASSEGQGIAAEQYF
NA | TRBJ1-6 | TRBV19 | once | TGTGCCAGTAGTTATGCGCCCGCAATCAATTCACCCCTCCACTTT | CASSYAPAINSPLHF
TRBD1 | TRBJ1-6 | TRBV4-1 | NA | TGCGCCAGCAGCCAAGAGACAGGGACACCCCTCCACTTT | CASSQETGTPLHF
NA | TRBJ2-1 | TRBV6-4 | NA | TGTGCCAGCAGCGGAACAGGCAATGAGCAGTTCTTC | CASSGTGNEQFF
TRBD1 | TRBJ1-5 | TRBV7-9 | few | TGTGCCAGCTCACGGACAGGGACGAACAATCAGCCCCAGCATTTT | CASSRTGTNNQPQHF
NA | TRBJ2-3 | TRBV30 | once | TGTGCCTGGAGCTTAGCAGATACGCAGTATTTT | CAWSLADTQYF
TRBD1 | TRBJ2-5 | TRBV6-6 | NA | TGTGCCAGCACGAACAGGGGATGGGAGACCCAGTACTTC | CASTNRGWETQYF
NA | TRBJ1-2 | TRBV2 | NA | TGTGCCAGCAGTGTGACCGGGAGCTATGGCTACACCTTC | CASSVTGSYGYTF
NA | TRBJ2-2 | TRBV2 | NA | TGTGCCAGCACGGGGACCGCCGGGGGAACCGGGGAGCTGTTTTTT | CASTGTAGGTGELFF
NA | TRBJ2-5 | TRBV10-3 | NA | TGTGCCACCAACCACGGGGGCGAGACCCAGTACTTC | CATNHGGETQYF
NA | TRBJ2-4 | TRBV7-2 | NA | TGTGCCAGCAGCTTAGCGCCGGGAGTCCTGGCCAAAAACATTCAGTACTTC | CASSLAPGVLAKNIQYF
NA | TRBJ2-7 | TRBV5-6 | NA | TGTGCCAGCAGCTTGGCCGGAGGCGAGCAGTACTTC | CASSLAGGEQYF
TRBD2 | TRBJ2-3 | TRBV6-1 | NA | TGTGCCAGCAGTGGGGGACTAGCGAGGAGCACAGATACGCAGTATTTT | CASSGGLARSTDTQYF
NA | TRBJ1-1 | TRBV5-4 | NA | TGTGCCAGCAGCTTGGTAGGGGGGGGCATGAACACTGAAGCTTTCTTT | CASSLVGGGMNTEAFF
NA | TRBJ1-4 | TRBV6-5 | NA | TGTGCCAGCAGTTACAACATGGGGGAGGCAGAAAAACTGTTTTTT | CASSYNMGEAEKLFF
TRBD1 | TRBJ2-7 | TRBV9 | NA | TGTGCCAGCAGCCCTAACCCCGGACAGGTCTACGAGCAGTACTTC | CASSPNPGQVYEQYF
NA | TRBJ1-4 | TRBV7-2 | NA | TGTGCCAGCAGCCCCCTGCCCAGTGGGAATGAAAAACTGTTTTTT | CASSPLPSGNEKLFF
NA | TRBJ2-1 | TRBV9 | NA | TGTGCCAGCAGCGTAAAGGGCTCGGTAGATGAGCAGTTCTTC | CASSVKGSVDEQFF
NA | TRBJ2-7 | TRBV11-2 | NA | TGTGCCAGCAGCTTAGGAGGACAGTCCTACGAGCAGTACTTC | CASSLGGQSYEQYF
NA | TRBJ2-5 | TRBV11-2 | NA | TGTGCCAGCAGCTTAATGGGGGGCCTCGGAGAGACCCAGTACTTC | CASSLMGGLGETQYF
NA | TRBJ2-5 | TRBV29-1 | NA | TGCAGCGTTGGGACGGGAGCGGGAGAGACCCAGTACTTC | CSVGTGAGETQYF
TRBD1 | TRBJ1-4 | TRBV10-3 | NA | TGTGCCATCAGCCCGGGACAGACTAATGAAAAACTGTTTTTT | CAISPGQTNEKLFF
TRBD1 | TRBJ2-1 | TRBV9 | NA | TGTGCCAGCAGCGTAGAAGGGGGCCAGGGCCGCTATGAGCAGTTCTTC | CASSVEGGQGRYEQFF
NA | TRBJ2-3 | TRBV7-2 | NA | TGTGCCAGCGCCAGGGCAGATACGCAGTATTTT | CASARADTQYF
TRBD1 | TRBJ2-2 | TRBV5-1 | NA | TGCGCCAGCAGCCGGACAGGGGATAACACCGGGGAGCTGTTTTTT | CASSRTGDNTGELFF
TRBD2 | TRBJ2-1 | TRBV5-1 | NA | TGCGCCAGCAGCATAACCGGGACTAGCTACAATGAGCAGTTCTTC | CASSITGTSYNEQFF
NA | TRBJ2-5 | TRBV30 | NA | TGTGCCTGGATAGGACAGCACCAAGAGACCCAGTACTTC | CAWIGQHQETQYF
NA | TRBJ1-2 | TRBV5-4 | once | TGTGCCAGCAGCGTAGGCGGGGCCGGCAACTATGGCTACACCTTC | CASSVGGAGNYGYTF
TRBD1 | TRBJ2-3 | TRBV10-3 | NA | TGTGCCATCAGTGACCGGACAGGGACAGATACGCAGTATTTT | CAISDRTGTDTQYF
NA | TRBJ1-2 | TRBV7-6 | NA | TGTGCCAGCAGCTTAGGGGAATGGAACTATGGCTACACCTTC | CASSLGEWNYGYTF
NA | TRBJ1-4 | TRBV9 | NA | TGTGCCAGCAGCGCGACAGCAGCAACTAATGAAAAACTGTTTTTT | CASSATAATNEKLFF
NA | TRBJ1-1 | TRBV28 | NA | TGTGCCAGCAGTCCCCCCAAGGGGTCGAACACTGAAGCTTTCTTT | CASSPPKGSNTEAFF
NA | TRBJ1-1 | TRBV10-3 | NA | TGTGCCATCAGTGGGGTGAACACTGAAGCTTTCTTT | CAISGVNTEAFF
TRBD1 | TRBJ2-7 | TRBV11-2 | NA | TGTGCCAGCAGCTCATGGAAGACAGGGGACGGCGAGCAGTACTTC | CASSSWKTGDGEQYF
NA | TRBJ1-2 | TRBV28 | NA | TGTGCCAGCAGTTGGCAGGGTTATGGCTACACCTTC | CASSWQGYGYTF
TRBD2 | TRBJ2-1 | TRBV29-1 | NA | TGCAGCGTTGAAGGGAGCGGGAGGTACGGTGAGCAGTTCTTC | CSVEGSGRYGEQFF
NA | TRBJ1-4 | TRBV19 | NA | TGTGCCAGTGGTCGACAGACTAATGAAAAACTGTTTTTT | CASGRQTNEKLFF
NA | TRBJ2-1 | TRBV13 | few | TGTGCCAGCAGCAGGGTGTATGAGCAGTTCTTC | CASSRVYEQFF
NA | TRBJ1-1 | TRBV29-1 | NA | TGCAGCGTTGGCTCGGCAGAAGCTTTCTTT | CSVGSAEAFF
NA | TRBJ2-7 | TRBV10-2 | NA | TGCGCCAGCAGGACAGCGAGCTCCTACGAGCAGTACTTC | CASRTASSYEQYF
NA | TRBJ2-1 | TRBV2 | once | TGTGCCAGCAGTGAAGCAGGGCTTGTGGGCAATGAGCAGTTCTTC | CASSEAGLVGNEQFF
NA | TRBJ2-7 | TRBV18 | NA | TGTGCCAGCTCAGGGGGCGGGGGCGGAAGCGTCGAGCAGTACTTC | CASSGGGGGSVEQYF
NA | TRBJ1-1 | TRBV19 | NA | TGTGCCAGTAGTATAACAGGCGTGAACACTGAAGCTTTCTTT | CASSITGVNTEAFF
TRBD1 | TRBJ2-7 | TRBV27 | NA | TGTGCCAGCAGTTTCATCGGGTATGAGAGGGGGACAGGCGATCCCTACGAGCAGTACTTC | CASSFIGYERGTGDPYEQYF
NA | TRBJ1-5 | TRBV6-6 | NA | TGTGCCAGCAGCCCCAGCAGGGGCAATCAGCCCCAGCATTTT | CASSPSRGNQPQHF
NA | TRBJ1-2 | TRBV6-5 | NA | TGTGCCAGCAGTTACTCCCCGGGACTCTCCTATGGCTACACCTTC | CASSYSPGLSYGYTF
NA | TRBJ1-4 | TRBV4-1 | NA | TGCGCCAGCAGCCAAGAGGAGGGACGGACGATGGAACTGTTTTTT | CASSQEEGRTMELFF
TRBD2 | TRBJ2-3 | TRBV30 | NA | TGTGCCTGGACCACCCCGGCTAGCGGGAGGGTACAAGATACGCAGTATTTT | CAWTTPASGRVQDTQYF
NA | TRBJ2-3 | TRBV21-1 | NA | TGTGCCAGCAGCAAAGAGAAGCGATCCACAGATACGCAGTATTTT | CASSKEKRSTDTQYF
TRBD1 | TRBJ2-3 | TRBV11-2 | NA | TGTGCCAGCAGCCAGGGGGCCTCGGGTACGCAGTATTTT | CASSQGASGTQYF
NA | TRBJ1-5 | TRBV15 | NA | TGTGCCACCAGCAGTTGGGACACATCGAGCCAGCCCCAGCATTTT | CATSSWDTSSQPQHF
TRBD1 | TRBJ1-4 | TRBV19 | NA | TGTGCCAGTAGTTTCCAAACAGGGGAACTGTTTTTT | CASSFQTGELFF
NA | TRBJ2-5 | TRBV10-3 | NA | TGTGCCATCAGTGAGGGTGGTCGAGGTTGGGCGGGGTCTCAAGAAGAGACCCAGTACTTC | CAISEGGRGWAGSQEETQYF